These 22 T cell receptor beta chains originate from one sample sequenced in a study of identical twins. TCRdb reanalysed the 5' RACE reads using MiXCR and keeps one entry per CDR3 protein. The sample yields approximately 1.8 million distinct CDR3 sequences, 32% seen once. Sequencing was performed on cord blood. These receptors originate from a newborn girl in good health.

The chain is built from TRBV18 and TRBJ1-5; possibly TRBD1 for D (5 bases). The V gene's germline CDR1 is KGHSH and CDR2 LQKENI. V was pared by 6 bases and J by 4 bases, with 10 bases between. The CDR3 totals 13 residues. The CDR3 DNA sequence: TGTGCCAGCTCCGGAGGGGTGAATCAGCCCCAGCATTTT. Encoded protein: CASSGGVNQPQHF.

The chain links TRBV27 to TRBJ2-3; D call uncertain. CDR1 is MNHEY and CDR2 is SMNVEV in the germline V gene (reference sequence). The CDR3 covers 17 residues. The ends were cut back, 3 bases at V and 6 bases at J, with 22 bases in the middle. Here the CDR3 reads CASSLGAEGFTMDTQYF. DNA for the CDR3: TGTGCCAGCAGTTTGGGTGCAGAAGGTTTCACAATGGATACGCAGTATTTT.

The rearrangement joins TRBV16 to TRBJ1-6; D ambiguous. Trimming removed 0 bases from V and 6 bases from J, with 9 bases in between. Germline V gives CDR1 KGHSY, CDR2 FQNENV. This CDR3 spans 15 amino acids. CDR3 region: CASSQSRVGNSPLHF. In DNA, the CDR3 is TGTGCCAGCAGCCAATCTCGGGTCGGTAATTCACCCCTCCACTTT. Drawing the rest from reference TRBV16 and TRBJ1-6, the complete variable domain is GEEVAQTPKHLVRGEGQKAKLYCAPIKGHSYVFWYQQVLKNEFKFLISFQNENVFDETGMPKERFSAKCLPNSPCSLEIQATKLEDSAVYFCASSQSRVGNSPLHFGNGTRLTVT.

This clonotype has a handful of counts. The chain has TRBV4-2 and TRBJ2-1; 11 bases are a match to TRBD2. The DNA end is a closer match to TRBJ2-7, so the J assignment may be wrong. CDR1 and CDR2 from the germline V gene are LGHNA and YNFKEQ. The CDR3 consists of 16 residues. For the CDR3, the DNA is TGTGCCAGCAGCCAAGGACTAGCGGGATTCTACAATGAGCAGTACTTC. It codes for CASSQGLAGFYNEQYF.

This clonotype was detected a few times. The chain carries TRBV7-9 and TRBJ1-6; D is perhaps TRBD1 (6 bases). CDR1 and CDR2 from the germline V gene are SEHNR and FQNEAQ (reference sequence). The length of the CDR3 is 14 residues. The V end was cut by 2 bases, the J end by 10 bases, with 12 bases between. DNA of the CDR3: TGTGCCAGCAGCTTAAACAGGGTTCGGTCACCCCTCCACTTT. Protein product: CASSLNRVRSPLHF.

This clonotype was detected only a few times. This chain uses TRBV2 with TRBJ2-5, with TRBD1 identical over 7 bases. The V gene end was trimmed by 1 base and the J gene end by 2 bases; junction bases not matched to a gene: 10. Germline CDR1 reads SNHLY; CDR2 reads FYNNEI. There are 17 residues in the CDR3. This chain's CDR3 is CASSEDWGQTGQETQYF. DNA for the CDR3: TGTGCCAGCAGTGAAGATTGGGGACAGACTGGGCAAGAGACCCAGTACTTC.

The chain has TRBV5-6 and TRBJ2-5, with D possibly being TRBD1 (5 bases). The CDR3 totals 15 residues. Between the trimmed V and J ends, which lost 4 bases and 5 bases, there was a span of 18 bases. Germline V gene lookup returns CDR1 SGHDT and CDR2 YYEEEE. The CDR3 is CASSQGQGLTETQYF. DNA of the CDR3: TGTGCCAGCAGCCAAGGGCAGGGTTTGACGGAGACCCAGTACTTC.

The V call is TRBV5-1, the J call TRBJ1-1; 8 bases are a match to TRBD1. Germline V gene data show CDR1 as SGHRS and CDR2 as YFSETQ. The V and J ends lost 4 bases and 4 bases, in that order; junction bases with no gene match: 12. The CDR3 contains 16 residues. In DNA form, the CDR3 reads TGCGCCAGCAGCATTGGTTACAGGGGGAAGGGCACTGAAGCTTTCTTT. It is translated as CASSIGYRGKGTEAFF.

The chain links TRBV2 to TRBJ2-7; TRBD2 matches 9 bases. The CDR3 has 14 residues. With V trimmed by 6 bases and J by 10 bases, 13 bases remained unmatched. Per the germline V gene, CDR1 is SNHLY and CDR2 is FYNNEI. The CDR3 spells CASSRGGVLNNQYF. CDR3 bases: TGTGCCAGCAGCCGCGGGGGGGTGTTAAACAATCAGTACTTC.

This clonotype was seen ten or more times. This chain uses TRBV12-3 or TRBV12-4 with TRBJ2-3, with D possibly being TRBD1 or TRBD2 (6 bases each). Trimming removed 5 bases from V and 2 bases from J, with 11 bases in between. This CDR3 has 14 residues. The CDR3 region has the DNA TGTGCCAGCAGTACGGGGGCGACCACAGATACGCAGTATTTT. Protein sequence: CASSTGATTDTQYF.

This clonotype was seen more than once but under ten times. The chain has TRBV5-5 and TRBJ2-1; TRBD2 matches at 9 bases. This CDR3 contains 14 residues. V was clipped by 6 bases and J by 8 bases; unmatched bases: 9. Germline lookup yields CDR1 SGHKS and CDR2 YYEKEE (reference sequence). CDR3 sequence: CASTLPGLAYEQFF. CDR3 DNA sequence: TGTGCCAGCACCCTCCCGGGACTAGCATATGAGCAGTTCTTC.

The chain couples TRBV10-3 to TRBJ2-1; 7 bases are a match to TRBD2. This CDR3 region has 14 residues. V was pared by 3 bases and J by 8 bases, with 7 bases of the junction left unmatched. The germline gives CDR1 ENHRY, CDR2 SYGVKD. In DNA form, the CDR3 reads TGTGCCATCAGTGAAGGGAGGGATACCGATGAGCAGTTCTTC. It translates to CAISEGRDTDEQFF.

This clonotype was seen at least ten times. The rearrangement links TRBV3-1 to TRBJ2-3; 7 bases are shared with TRBD2. The CDR3 is 15 residues long. J lost 2 bases, V lost 1 base, and 3 bases had no gene match. Germline CDR1 and CDR2: LGHDT and YNNKEL (reference sequence). The CDR3 protein is CASSQGGGATDTQYF. Written as DNA, the CDR3 is TGTGCCAGCAGCCAAGGCGGGGGAGCCACAGATACGCAGTATTTT.

J is TRBJ2-7 and V is TRBV20-1; perhaps TRBD1 as D (6 bases). The CDR3 extends over 14 amino acids. V lost 2 bases to trimming and J lost 2 bases, with 13 bases between them. Looked up from germline, CDR1 is DFQATT and CDR2 is SNEGSKA (reference sequence). Here the CDR3 DNA reads TGCAGTGCTAGAAGACAGGTAGTACCCTACGAGCAGTACTTC. Its protein is CSARRQVVPYEQYF.

The chain uses TRBV11-2 and TRBJ2-7, with D possibly being TRBD2 (5 bases). Trimming shortened V by 5 bases and J by 4 bases, and 18 bases separated the two germline ends. The CDR3 has 15 residues. Germline V gives CDR1 SGHAT, CDR2 FQNNGV. For the CDR3, the DNA is TGTGCCAGCAGCCGACCCGAGCGGAACCCGTACGAGCAGTACTTC. Its protein product is CASSRPERNPYEQYF. The variable domain in full, completed from reference TRBV11-2 and TRBJ2-7, reads EAGVAQSPRYKIIEKRQSVAFWCNPISGHATLYWYQQILGQGPKLLIQFQNNGVVDDSQLPKDRFSAERLKGVDSTLKIQPAKLEDSAVYLCASSRPERNPYEQYFGPGTRLTVT.

Of note for this clonotype: A much larger clone differs from this one at a single base, so this may be a read error. The V call is TRBV7-8, the J call TRBJ2-7, with a tentative D call TRBD1 (5 bases). Trimming shortened V by 4 bases and J by 5 bases, and 12 bases separated the two germline ends. This CDR3 spans 13 amino acids. Germline-derived CDR1 and CDR2 are SGHVS and FQNEAQ. In DNA form, the CDR3 reads TGTGCCAGCAGCTCCGACAGAACCCACGAGCAGTACTTC. It specifies CASSSDRTHEQYF.

CDR3 region: CASRHSPQLAGVEQFF. The DNA for the CDR3 is TGTGCCAGCAGACACAGCCCACAACTAGCGGGAGTTGAGCAGTTCTTC. The V gene is TRBV28, the J gene TRBJ2-1; 11 positions match TRBD2. Per the germline V gene, CDR1 is MDHEN and CDR2 is SYDVKM. The junction had 13 bases not matched to a gene; V was cut back by 6 bases and J by 9 bases. This CDR3 region has 16 residues.

The chain combines TRBV28 with TRBJ2-1; D is undetermined. The ends were cut back, 6 bases at V and 0 bases at J, with 12 bases in the middle. There are 15 residues in the CDR3. Germline V CDR1 and CDR2: MDHEN, SYDVKM. The CDR3 nucleotides are TGTGCCAGCAGCCGGCCCCCGCGCTCCTACAATGAGCAGTTCTTC. It translates to CASSRPPRSYNEQFF.

This clonotype showed up just a few times. The gene calls are TRBV6-2 or TRBV6-3 and TRBJ2-1, with TRBD2 matching 11 bases. V shed 7 bases and J 6 bases; nucleotides not matched to a gene: 11. Germline loops: CDR1 MNHEY, CDR2 SVGEGT. CDR3 length: 16 residues. The CDR3 region has the DNA TGTGCCAGCACACGACCCCGTAGCGGGGGGGCCAATGAGCAGTTCTTC. Translating gives CASTRPRSGGANEQFF.

This clonotype was counted a few times. The V call is TRBV6-2 or TRBV6-3, the J call TRBJ2-5; D is undetermined. With the DNA end fitting TRBJ2-7 better, the J assignment may be wrong. Germline lookup yields CDR1 MNHEY and CDR2 SVGEGT. There are 13 residues in the CDR3. CDR3 nucleotide sequence: TGTGCCAGCAGTTACTTCGGTGAGCGCGAGCAGTACTTC. Protein product: CASSYFGEREQYF.

In this sample, this clonotype turned up a few times. The rearrangement joins TRBV12-3 or TRBV12-4 to TRBJ1-1; D remains ambiguous. The CDR3 totals 13 residues. V lost 7 bases and J lost 1, with 10 bases in between. This CDR3 is CASTPRTNTEAFF. The CDR3 coding sequence is TGTGCCAGCACCCCCAGAACGAACACTGAAGCTTTCTTT.

This clonotype was seen a handful of times. The gene calls are TRBV10-3 and TRBJ2-2; no reliable D call. V was clipped by 4 bases and J by 1 base, with 10 bases between them. This CDR3 region has 15 residues. The V gene's germline CDR1 is ENHRY and CDR2 SYGVKD. The chain's CDR3 is CAISAAELNTGELFF. As DNA, the CDR3 is TGTGCCATCAGTGCGGCGGAACTGAACACCGGGGAGCTGTTTTTT.